This T cell receptor beta chain was identified during a study of blood T cell repertoires in COVID-19. V trimming: 2 bases; J trimming: 6 bases; junction bases outside the gene matches: 9. CDR3 length equals 16 residues. Germline values: CDR1 SGHAT, CDR2 FQDESV (reference sequence). The assay was immunoSEQ multiplex PCR, and TCRdb's table has in-frame clones only and misses some. The sample carries 150,000 or so clones, almost 85% recorded once. This TCR derives from a man aged 35-49 years who had recovered from COVID-19. Sequencing used peripheral blood. The V gene is TRBV11-1, the J gene TRBJ1-1; the match to TRBD1 covers 10 bases. The chain's CDR3 is CASSLRGTGVDAEAFF. The CDR3 DNA sequence: TGTGCCAGCAGCTTAAGGGGGACAGGGGTTGACGCTGAAGCTTTCTTT. Looking up the rest from reference TRBV11-1 and TRBJ1-1 gives the full variable domain: EAEVAQSPRYKITEKSQAVAFWCDPISGHATLYWYRQILGQGPELLVQFQDESVVDDSQLPKDRFSAERLKGVDSTLKIQPAELGDSAMYLCASSLRGTGVDAEAFFGQGTRLTVV.